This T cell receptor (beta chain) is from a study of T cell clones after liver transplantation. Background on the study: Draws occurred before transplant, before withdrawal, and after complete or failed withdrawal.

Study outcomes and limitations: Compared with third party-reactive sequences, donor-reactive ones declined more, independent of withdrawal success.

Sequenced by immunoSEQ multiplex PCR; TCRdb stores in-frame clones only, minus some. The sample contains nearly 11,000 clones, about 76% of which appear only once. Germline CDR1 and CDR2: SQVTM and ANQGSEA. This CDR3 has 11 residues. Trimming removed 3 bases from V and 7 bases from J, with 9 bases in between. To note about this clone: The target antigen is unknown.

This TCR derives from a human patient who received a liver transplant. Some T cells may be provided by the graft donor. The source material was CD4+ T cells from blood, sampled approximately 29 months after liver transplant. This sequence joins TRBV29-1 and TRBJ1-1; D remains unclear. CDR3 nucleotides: TGCAGCGTTGATGCGGACGGTGAAGCTTTCTTT. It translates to CSVDADGEAFF.